This TCR beta chain comes out of a study of cytomegalovirus exposure and HLA in healthy donors. A multiplex PCR was run with 60 Vbeta primers and 13 Jbeta primers. The protocol was immunoSEQ multiplex PCR, while the TCRdb copy is restricted to in-frame clones and leaves out a portion. The sample shows 280,000 or so clones, 80% to 90% of them seen only once. The length of the CDR3 is 14 residues. Losses at the gene ends were 3 bases for V and 3 bases for J; bases not matched to a gene: 5. Looked up from germline, CDR1 is SGHRS and CDR2 is YFSETQ. Note on this clone: Antigen specificity is unknown.

Overall study findings and caveats: The majority of TCR sequences were rare, yet some public TCRs appeared in many donors. The study designated 164 TCR beta chains cytomegalovirus-associated. Indistinguishable V segments such as TRBV6-2 and TRBV6-3 were excluded. The classifier reportedly diagnosed cytomegalovirus status with high sensitivity and specificity.

The J gene is TRBJ1-1, the V gene TRBV5-1; 7 nucleotides align to TRBD1. The TCR comes from a woman aged 18-29 years in good health and CMV-seronegative. Sequenced: PBMCs. DNA for the CDR3: TGCGCCAGCAGCTACCAGGGGGTTGACACTGAAGCTTTCTTT. It translates to CASSYQGVDTEAFF. Based on the CDR3 plus reference TRBV5-1 and TRBJ1-1, the full variable domain is KAGVTQTPRYLIKTRGQQVTLSCSPISGHRSVSWYQQTPGQGLQFLFEYFSETQRNKGNFPGRFSGRQFSNSRSEMNVSTLELGDSALYLCASSYQGVDTEAFFGQGTRLTVV.